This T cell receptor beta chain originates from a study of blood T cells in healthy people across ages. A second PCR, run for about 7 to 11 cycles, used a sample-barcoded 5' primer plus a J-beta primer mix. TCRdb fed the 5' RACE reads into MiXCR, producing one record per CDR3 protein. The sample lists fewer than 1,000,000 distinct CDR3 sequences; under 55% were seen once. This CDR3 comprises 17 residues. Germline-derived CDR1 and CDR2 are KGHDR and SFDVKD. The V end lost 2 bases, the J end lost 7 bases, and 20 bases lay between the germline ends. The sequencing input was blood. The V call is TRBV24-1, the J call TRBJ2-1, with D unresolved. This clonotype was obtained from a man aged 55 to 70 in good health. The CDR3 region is CATSDSARTPARNEQFF. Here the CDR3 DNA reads TGTGCCACCAGTGATTCGGCGAGGACCCCCGCGAGGAATGAGCAGTTCTTC.